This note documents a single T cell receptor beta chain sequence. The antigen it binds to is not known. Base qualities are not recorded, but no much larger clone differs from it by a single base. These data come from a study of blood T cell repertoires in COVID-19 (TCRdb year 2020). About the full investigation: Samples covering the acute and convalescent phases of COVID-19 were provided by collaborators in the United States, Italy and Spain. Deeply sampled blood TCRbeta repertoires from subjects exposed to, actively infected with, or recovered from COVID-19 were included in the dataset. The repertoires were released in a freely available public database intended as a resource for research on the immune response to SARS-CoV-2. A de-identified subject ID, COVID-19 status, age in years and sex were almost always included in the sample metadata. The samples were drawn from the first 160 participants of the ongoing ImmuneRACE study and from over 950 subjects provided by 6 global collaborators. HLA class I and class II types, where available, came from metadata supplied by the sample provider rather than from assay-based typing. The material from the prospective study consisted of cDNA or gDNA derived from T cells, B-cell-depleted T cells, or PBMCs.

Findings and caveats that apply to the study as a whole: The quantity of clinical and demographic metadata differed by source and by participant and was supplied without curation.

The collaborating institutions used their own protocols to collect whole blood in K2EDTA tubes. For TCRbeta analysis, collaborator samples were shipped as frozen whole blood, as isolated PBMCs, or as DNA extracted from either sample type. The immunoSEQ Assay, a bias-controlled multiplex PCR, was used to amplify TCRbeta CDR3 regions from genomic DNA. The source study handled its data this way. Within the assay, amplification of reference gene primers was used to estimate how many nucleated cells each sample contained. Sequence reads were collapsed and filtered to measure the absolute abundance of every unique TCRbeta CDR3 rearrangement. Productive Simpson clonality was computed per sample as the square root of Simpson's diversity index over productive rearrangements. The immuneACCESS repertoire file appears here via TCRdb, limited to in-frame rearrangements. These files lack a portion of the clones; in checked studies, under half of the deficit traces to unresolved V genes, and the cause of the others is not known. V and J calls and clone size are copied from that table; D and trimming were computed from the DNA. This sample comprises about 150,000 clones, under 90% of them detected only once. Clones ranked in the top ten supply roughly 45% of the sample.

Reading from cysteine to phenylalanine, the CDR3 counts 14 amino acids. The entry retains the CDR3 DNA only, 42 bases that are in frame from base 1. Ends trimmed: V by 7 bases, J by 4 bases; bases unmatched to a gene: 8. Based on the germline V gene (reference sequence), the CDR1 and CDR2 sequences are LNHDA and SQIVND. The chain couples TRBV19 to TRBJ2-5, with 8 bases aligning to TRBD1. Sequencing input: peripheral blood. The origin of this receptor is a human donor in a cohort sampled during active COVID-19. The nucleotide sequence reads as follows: TGTGCCAGTACCCAAACAGGGGGAGGAGAGACCCAGTACTTC. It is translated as CASTQTGGGETQYF.